These 18 T cell receptor beta chains share one sample of origin, sequenced in a study of T-cell reconstitution after alpha-beta-depleted transplantation in children. Unique molecular identifiers were built into the TCRbeta library. One entry per CDR3 protein, called by TCRdb with MiXCR from the PCR reads. The sample contains some 600,000 distinct CDR3 sequences, roughly 13% of which appear only once. Sequencing was performed on PBMCs, mostly from graft donor cells, taken 360 days after TCRalphabeta/CD19-depleted stem cell transplant. All receptors come from a male patient under 18 who had a stem cell transplant for acute myeloid leukemia, so the T cells may come from the graft donor.

The chain joins TRBV5-1 to TRBJ2-1; 14 positions match TRBD2. The CDR3 has 15 residues. Germline V gene sequence: CDR1 SGHRS, CDR2 YFSETQ. The ends lost 3 bases at V and 10 bases at J; junction bases unmatched: 6. CDR3 region: CASSSGLAGVREQFF. The CDR3 region has the DNA TGCGCCAGCAGCTCGGGACTAGCGGGAGTGAGGGAGCAGTTCTTC. The full variable domain, its missing parts supplied by reference TRBV5-1 and TRBJ2-1, is KAGVTQTPRYLIKTRGQQVTLSCSPISGHRSVSWYQQTPGQGLQFLFEYFSETQRNKGNFPGRFSGRQFSNSRSEMNVSTLELGDSALYLCASSSGLAGVREQFFGPGTRLTVL.

This clonotype occurred a few times. This rearrangement joins TRBV28 to TRBJ2-1; 7 bases align to TRBD1. Germline V gene data show CDR1 as MDHEN and CDR2 as SYDVKM. After removal of 3 bases from V and 10 bases from J, the junction contained 9 bases not matched to a gene. This CDR3 comprises 14 residues. CDR3: CASSFPGTAYEQFF. CDR3 nucleotide sequence: TGTGCCAGCAGTTTCCCCGGGACAGCTTACGAGCAGTTCTTC. Supplemented by reference TRBV28 and TRBJ2-1, the full variable domain reads DVKVTQSSRYLVKRTGEKVFLECVQDMDHENMFWYRQDPGLGLRLIYFSYDVKMKEKGDIPEGYSVSREKKERFSLILESASTNQTSMYLCASSFPGTAYEQFFGPGTRLTVL.

V is TRBV2 and J is TRBJ1-4; D is uncertain. V dropped 4 bases and J dropped 8 bases, with 14 bases sitting between them. Germline CDR1 SNHLY, CDR2 FYNNEI. This CDR3 contains 14 residues. CDR3 loop: CASSVLGPGEKLFF. The CDR3 DNA sequence: TGTGCCAGCAGTGTACTCGGGCCTGGCGAAAAACTGTTTTTT.

The rearrangement joins TRBV7-9 to TRBJ2-5; 8 bases map to TRBD1. This CDR3 is 12 amino acids long. CDR1 is SEHNR and CDR2 is FQNEAQ in the germline V gene (reference sequence). J was trimmed by 7 bases and V by 5 bases; bases with no gene match: 3. The CDR3 protein is CASSRGQGTQYF. The DNA of the CDR3 is TGTGCCAGCAGCCGTGGACAGGGGACCCAGTACTTC.

A few counts support this clonotype. The genes are TRBV29-1 and TRBJ2-7; maybe TRBD2 (6 bases). CDR3 size: 17 residues. V was shortened by 4 bases and J by 2 bases, with 24 bases between the two germline ends. Germline CDR1 is SQVTM and CDR2 is ANQGSEA. The chain's CDR3 is CSVGFSPLASVAYEQYF. CDR3 coding DNA: TGCAGCGTTGGATTCTCCCCCTTAGCTAGCGTGGCCTACGAGCAGTACTTC.

In this sample, this clonotype turned up a few times. The chain links TRBV7-3 to TRBJ2-7; 8 nucleotides align to TRBD2. This CDR3 has 15 residues. The germline V gene has CDR1 SGHTA and CDR2 FQGTGA. J lost 1 base, V lost 8 bases, and 10 bases had no gene match. The CDR3 region has the DNA TGTGCCAGCTCACCTGCGGGGGGCCTTTCCTACGAGCAGTACTTC. This sequence encodes CASSPAGGLSYEQYF.

V and J are TRBV6-2 or TRBV6-3 and TRBJ2-3; 7 bases map to TRBD1. J lost 0 bases, V lost 2 bases, and 11 bases had no gene match. This CDR3 is built from 18 residues. Looked up from germline, CDR1 is MNHEY and CDR2 is SVGEGT. CDR3 in DNA: TGTGCCAGCAGTTACATCGGAGCCTCGACAGGGAGCACAGATACGCAGTATTTT. Protein sequence: CASSYIGASTGSTDTQYF.

V and J are TRBV25-1 and TRBJ2-3; a weak D match, TRBD2 (5 bases). The ends were cut back, 4 bases at V and 2 bases at J, with 10 bases in the middle. Germline-derived CDR1 and CDR2 are MGHDK and SYGVNS. The CDR3 has 14 amino acids. The CDR3: CASSGGLFTDTQYF. In DNA form, the CDR3 reads TGTGCCAGCAGTGGAGGGCTCTTCACAGATACGCAGTATTTT.

This clonotype was seen only a few times. The chain joins TRBV4-3 to TRBJ2-7, with D tentatively TRBD2 (6 bases). Germline CDR1 is LGHNA and CDR2 is YSLEER. V lost 0 bases to trimming and J lost 3 bases, with 15 bases between them. The CDR3 covers 16 residues. CDR3 DNA sequence: TGCGCCAGCAGCCAAGAAACCCAGGGACTGGGCTACGAGCAGTACTTC. This sequence encodes CASSQETQGLGYEQYF.

The chain combines TRBV2 with TRBJ2-2; 9 bases map to TRBD2. Germline V gene lookup returns CDR1 SNHLY and CDR2 FYNNEI. J was trimmed by 7 bases and V by 6 bases; bases with no gene match: 9. This CDR3 has 15 amino acids. CDR3 loop: CASSGTGLASGELFF. In DNA form, the CDR3 reads TGTGCCAGCAGCGGAACTGGACTAGCGAGCGGGGAGCTGTTTTTT. The full variable domain, completed using reference TRBV2 and TRBJ2-2, is EPEVTQTPSHQVTQMGQEVILRCVPISNHLYFYWYRQILGQKVEFLVSFYNNEISEKSEIFDDQFSVERPDGSNFTLKIRSTKLEDSAMYFCASSGTGLASGELFFGEGSRLTVL.

This chain joins TRBV7-8 and TRBJ2-5, with unresolved D. CDR3 length: 14 amino acids. V lost 4 bases, J lost 1 base, and 10 bases lay in between. Germline CDR1 is SGHVS and CDR2 is FQNEAQ. The CDR3 loop is CASSSLQTQETQYF. The CDR3 DNA reads TGTGCCAGCAGCTCGCTACAGACCCAAGAGACCCAGTACTTC.

The CDR3 region has the DNA TGTGCCATCAGTGAGGGCGGGAGGGCCGACAATGAGCAGTTCTTC. Its protein product is CAISEGGRADNEQFF. The V call is TRBV10-3, the J call TRBJ2-1; 9 nucleotides line up with TRBD2. CDR1 ENHRY and CDR2 SYGVKD come from the germline V gene. J lost 5 bases, V lost 2 bases, and 4 bases had no gene match. The CDR3 has 15 amino acids.

V is TRBV12-3 or TRBV12-4 and J is TRBJ2-1; D may be TRBD2 (5 bases). V dropped 6 bases and J dropped 0 bases, with 12 bases sitting between them. The CDR3 is made up of 15 amino acids. The CDR3 here is CASSYERNSYNEQFF. For the CDR3, the DNA is TGTGCCAGCAGCTATGAGCGGAACTCCTACAATGAGCAGTTCTTC.

The chain combines TRBV5-1 with TRBJ2-3; TRBD2 agrees at 11 bases. Germline trimming cut 4 bases from V and 10 bases from J; bases unmatched to any gene: 17. The CDR3 totals 17 residues. Looked up from germline, CDR1 is SGHRS and CDR2 is YFSETQ. The CDR3 region is CASSAGLAGGTPSAQYF. Written as DNA, the CDR3 is TGCGCCAGCAGCGCGGGGCTAGCGGGAGGAACTCCCTCCGCGCAGTATTTT.

This rearrangement joins TRBV20-1 to TRBJ2-4; D is unresolved. This CDR3 has 13 residues. Trimming left V 1 base short and J 6 bases short, with 10 bases between. CDR1 DFQATT and CDR2 SNEGSKA come from the germline V gene (reference sequence). The CDR3 coding sequence is TGCAGTGCTAGAGTGGCTAACGGAAACATTCAGTACTTC. It specifies CSARVANGNIQYF.

This clonotype occurred many times. The chain employs TRBV7-9 and TRBJ1-5; D call uncertain. The CDR3 covers 15 residues. The germline V gene encodes CDR1 SEHNR and CDR2 FQNEAQ (reference sequence). Trimming took off 3 bases at V and 5 bases at J, with 14 bases between the two ends. CDR3 DNA sequence: TGTGCCAGCAGCTTCGAGCTGAAAGAGGATCAGCCCCAGCATTTT. Translating it yields CASSFELKEDQPQHF.

This clonotype is a singleton in its sample. The V and J genes are TRBV28 and TRBJ2-5; the match to TRBD2 covers 10 bases. V was clipped by 2 bases and J by 3 bases; unmatched bases: 6. This CDR3 region has 16 residues. The germline CDR1 and CDR2 sequences are MDHEN and SYDVKM. The CDR3 region is CASSLGALAGKETQYF. CDR3 nucleotide sequence: TGTGCCAGCAGTTTAGGGGCACTAGCGGGAAAAGAGACCCAGTACTTC.

The gene calls are TRBV15 and TRBJ2-7; possibly TRBD1 for D (5 bases). The V end was cut by 0 bases, the J end by 5 bases, with 8 bases between. Germline CDR1 and CDR2: LNHNV and YYDKDF (reference sequence). This CDR3 region has 13 residues. CDR3 residues: CATSRDLTDEQYF. CDR3 coding DNA: TGTGCCACCAGCAGAGACTTGACAGACGAGCAGTACTTC. The full variable domain, in which reference TRBV15 and TRBJ2-7 provide the parts outside the CDR3, is DAMVIQNPRYQVTQFGKPVTLSCSQTLNHNVMYWYQQKSSQAPKLLFHYYDKDFNNEADTPDNFQSRRPNTSFCFLDIRSPGLGDTAMYLCATSRDLTDEQYFGPGTRLTVT.